The rows below give T cell receptor beta chains drawn from one sample of a study of CXCR3-negative and CXCR3-positive naive CD8 T cells. TCRdb re-called the 5' RACE reads; every CDR3 protein appears as one record, without DNA. The sample table includes 50,000 to 65,000 distinct CDR3 sequences. Sequencing was performed on memory CD8+ T cells from blood. These TCRs come from a human donor in good health. Some clones in this sample may be carry-over from other donors' samples. Both conserved end residues are part of each CDR3.

v_gene	j_gene	CDR3aa
TRBV6-1	TRBJ2-1	CASSESGGSYNEQFF
TRBV12-3/TRBV12-4	TRBJ2-7	CASSPHPDRSHSYEQYF
TRBV25-1	TRBJ2-3	CASRSPDTQYF
TRBV29-1	TRBJ2-1	CSVEGSSYNEQFF
TRBV5-5	TRBJ2-2	CASTTARDRVSNTGELFF
TRBV27	TRBJ2-1	CASSLPPPVNAGTGGYWEQFF
TRBV7-2	TRBJ1-6	CASSLMDRVGYNSPLHF
TRBV29-1	TRBJ2-3	CSVGDITDTQYF
TRBV29-1	TRBJ2-7	CSVIWDGTYEQYF
TRBV7-9	TRBJ2-1	CASSLTGARSYNEQFF
TRBV12-3/TRBV12-4	TRBJ2-5	CASSLSRETQYF
TRBV11-3	TRBJ1-1	CASSPRDRATEAFF
TRBV12-2	TRBJ2-5	CASRRGQGRETQYF
TRBV20-1	TRBJ2-5	CSAIGQLAGSQETQYF
TRBV6-2/TRBV6-3	TRBJ2-1	CASSSTGGGYNEQFF
TRBV7-6	TRBJ1-1	CASSLARGSLDTEAFF
TRBV7-6	TRBJ2-2	CASSWGSGELFF
TRBV3-1	TRBJ1-1	CASTPFQGMNTEAFF
TRBV7-9	TRBJ2-1	CASRSGGSYNEQFF
TRBV29-1	TRBJ2-3	CSVDSGTSSDTQYF
TRBV6-6	TRBJ1-1	CASSYTYGESTEAFF
TRBV7-8	TRBJ1-1	CASSLDPGQAIMNTEAFF
TRBV20-1	TRBJ1-6	CSAVVQEYSPLHF
TRBV12-3/TRBV12-4	TRBJ1-1	CASCVRGMNTEAFF
TRBV29-1	TRBJ2-7	CSVGGVEESSYEQYF
TRBV10-3	TRBJ2-1	CAISDGTSGANEQFF
TRBV7-9	TRBJ1-1	CASSPRDRGGTEAFF
TRBV20-1	TRBJ1-2	CSARGLDGYTF
TRBV29-1	TRBJ2-1	CSVEDGRGGEQFF
TRBV29-1	TRBJ2-2	CSVEELGTRTPDTGELFF
TRBV29-1	TRBJ2-3	CSVVQLAGGDTQYF
TRBV4-3	TRBJ1-5	CASSQNFVGGQPQHF
TRBV7-9	TRBJ1-1	CASSPDRAEAFF
TRBV7-9	TRBJ2-1	CASSLVDSGNNEQFF
TRBV5-1	TRBJ2-1	CASSLGPTNEQFF
TRBV28	TRBJ2-7	CASSFWQGVTYEQYF
TRBV28	TRBJ1-1	CASSSSPGAGQNTEAFF
TRBV28	TRBJ2-5	CASSLINRGQETQYF
TRBV5-1	TRBJ2-5	CASSAWGTEETQYF
TRBV18	TRBJ2-7	CASSPLEQGGYEQYF
TRBV12-3/TRBV12-4	TRBJ2-1	CASSSAPSSYNEQFF
TRBV9	TRBJ1-2	CASSVDDPFGYGYTF
TRBV4-3	TRBJ1-1	CASSHDQRGHTEAFF
TRBV12-3/TRBV12-4	TRBJ2-3	CASSLVRLSGAADTQYF
TRBV4-3	TRBJ1-1	CASSRTVMGQGAGEAFF
TRBV6-1	TRBJ2-7	CASRQSYEQYF
TRBV6-5	TRBJ2-2	CASSYGLAENTGELFF
TRBV6-4	TRBJ2-1	CASSDSTSGREVGEQFF
TRBV7-3	TRBJ2-3	CASSPAGITDTQYF
TRBV7-2	TRBJ1-3	CASSLSGSGNTIYF
TRBV13	TRBJ2-1	CASSLKVGTGRPNEQFF
TRBV2	TRBJ1-1	CASILENTEAFF
TRBV20-1	TRBJ1-2	CSARDIKGNLDGYTF